This T cell receptor (beta chain) is drawn from a study of T cells in Graves' hyperthyroidism and ophthalmopathy (dated 2019 in TCRdb). About the full investigation: Peripheral blood samples were taken at the time of initial diagnosis, prior to any treatment. An independent validation cohort of fewer than 20 hyperthyroidism patients and more than 15 patients who later progressed to ophthalmopathy tested prospective prediction of ophthalmopathy. After sampling, hyperthyroidism patients received methimazole starting at 30 mg daily, and ophthalmopathy patients received high-dose intravenous methylprednisolone. A discovery cohort of about 95 patients, 43 with Graves' ophthalmopathy and 57 with stable Graves' hyperthyroidism, was used to find distinguishing TCR V-J signatures. The 90 to 100 discovery patients were randomly divided into training and test sets at a 7:3 ratio. TCR Vbeta CDR3 sequencing of fewer than 150 peripheral blood samples (43 ophthalmopathy, 75 hyperthyroidism and roughly 17 progressor patients) is reported in the paper. Thyroid tissue and blood T-cell repertoires from several Graves' hyperthyroidism patients were also compared in the study.

Study-wide findings and limitations: Most expanded thyroid clonotypes (frequency above 0.001) were also found in blood, which suggests that blood repertoires may mirror thyroid immune responses. A model built on a 13 V-J signature distinguished ophthalmopathy from stable hyperthyroidism, reaching around 90% sensitivity and 81% to 83% specificity in cross-validation and 80%/75% in testing. In validation, the model predicted progression to ophthalmopathy with approximately 69% sensitivity and 72.22% specificity, a median of approximately 6.5 months before onset. Sample size was not statistically predetermined, and investigators were not blinded to group allocation.

Concerning this clonotype: What this receptor recognizes is not known. Nothing much larger sits one base from this clone, and base qualities are not available.

Graves' hyperthyroidism was defined as stable when no progression to ophthalmopathy occurred over 18 months of follow-up. Hyperthyroidism patients were aged 18 to 65 years and newly diagnosed, with disease duration of less than 2 months. Exclusion was applied to patients with uncontrolled infections, other autoimmune diseases, pregnancy or lactation. Diagnoses relied on clinical symptoms, serum thyroxine and TRAb, thyroid ultrasound and orbital computed tomography. PBMCs were isolated from 7.5 to 10 ml of fresh peripheral blood by Ficoll-Paque density gradient centrifugation. Total RNA was extracted using Trizol reagent, and RNA quality was assessed on an Agilent 2100 Bioanalyzer. TCR beta CDR3 regions were amplified from RNA transcripts. A first-round RT-PCR of the TCR CDR3 used the HTBI primer set with the Qiagen OneStep RT-PCR kit. Libraries were constructed in a second round of multiplex PCR, after which size selection and purification were carried out. The libraries were sequenced on an Illumina HiSeq2000 using paired-end 100 bp reads. Under the source paper's analysis protocol: Raw data were processed with SOAPnuke, discarding reads with adapters, uncalled bases, mean Phred below 15, or no exact constant-primer or identifier match. COPE v1.2.5 was used to merge the high-quality paired reads, and each unique nucleotide sequence was defined as a clonotype. Clonotypes were aligned to IMGT TRBV, TRBD and TRBJ reference segments using MiTCR v1.1. The analysis was restricted to V-J combinations with a frequency above 0.0001, which together covered about 99% of the repertoires. The TCS score was defined as F50 (clonal expansion) divided by E x V (chaos), with BLOSUM62-based TCRdist calculated between CDR3 peptides within each V-J. Welch's t-statistics and random forest reduced fewer than 600 V-J features to under 15, which were used in a naive Bayes classifier (R e1071). TCRdb trimmed the raw reads at Q25, called clones with MiXCR and kept productive beta chains. Every distinct CDR3 protein forms one entry, paired with its most common genes and DNA. Clone size and V and J calls follow TCRdb, not the original study. Present in this sample are roughly 96,000 distinct CDR3 sequences, just over 50% of which were seen just once. Roughly 26% of the sample is in the top ten clones.

Trimming takes 5 bases off V and 4 bases off J; junction bases not matched to a gene: 5. The germline V gene encodes CDR1 LNHDA and CDR2 SQIVND (reference sequence). The CDR3 has 14 amino acids, counting the end cysteine and phenylalanine. Only the CDR3 portion is preserved as DNA: 42 bases, with reading frame beginning at the first base. The receptor was derived from a woman in her forties with Graves' hyperthyroidism. This receptor chain uses TRBV19 and TRBJ1-1; 9 middle bases align to TRBD1. The sequenced sample was blood. The DNA sequence follows: TGTGCCAGTAGTGTCGGGACAGGGTTCACTGAAGCTTTCTTT. Its translation reads: CASSVGTGFTEAFF.